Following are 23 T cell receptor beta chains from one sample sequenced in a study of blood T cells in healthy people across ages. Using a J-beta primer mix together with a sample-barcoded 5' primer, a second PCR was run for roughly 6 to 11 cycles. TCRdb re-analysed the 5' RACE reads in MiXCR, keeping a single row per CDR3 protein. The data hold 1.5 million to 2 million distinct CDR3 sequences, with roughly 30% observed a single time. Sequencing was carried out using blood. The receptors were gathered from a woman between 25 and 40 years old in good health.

CDR3 sequence reads: CASSVVGDTDTQYF. The CDR3 DNA reads as TGTGCCAGCAGCGTAGTAGGGGATACAGATACGCAGTATTTT. J is TRBJ2-3 and V is TRBV9, with D tentatively TRBD1 (5 bases). This CDR3 spans 14 amino acids. The V end lost 0 bases, the J end lost 3 bases, and 8 bases lay between the germline ends. CDR1 and CDR2 (germline): SGDLS, YYNGEE.

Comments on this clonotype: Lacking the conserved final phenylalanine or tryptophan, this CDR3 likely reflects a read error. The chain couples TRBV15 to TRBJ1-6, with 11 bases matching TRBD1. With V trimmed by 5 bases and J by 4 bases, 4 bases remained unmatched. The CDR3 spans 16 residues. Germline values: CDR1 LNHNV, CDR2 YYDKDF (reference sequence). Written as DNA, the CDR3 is TGTGCCACCAGCGCCCGGGACAGGGGGTATAATTCACCCCTCCACTGT. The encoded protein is CATSARDRGYNSPLHC.

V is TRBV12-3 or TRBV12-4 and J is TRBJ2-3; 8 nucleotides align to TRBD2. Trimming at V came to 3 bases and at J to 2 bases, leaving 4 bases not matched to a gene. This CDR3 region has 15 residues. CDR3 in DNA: TGTGCCAGCAGTTTCAGCGGGGGACTCACAGATACGCAGTATTTT. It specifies CASSFSGGLTDTQYF.

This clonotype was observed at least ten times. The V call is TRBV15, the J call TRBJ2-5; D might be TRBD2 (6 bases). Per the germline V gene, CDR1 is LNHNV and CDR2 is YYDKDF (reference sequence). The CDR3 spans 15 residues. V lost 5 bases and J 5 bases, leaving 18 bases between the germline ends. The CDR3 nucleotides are TGTGCCACCAGCGCACGGGACTCGGTGAGGGAGACCCAGTACTTC. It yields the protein CATSARDSVRETQYF. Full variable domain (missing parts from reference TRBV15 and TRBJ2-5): DAMVIQNPRYQVTQFGKPVTLSCSQTLNHNVMYWYQQKSSQAPKLLFHYYDKDFNNEADTPDNFQSRRPNTSFCFLDIRSPGLGDTAMYLCATSARDSVRETQYFGPGTRLLVL.

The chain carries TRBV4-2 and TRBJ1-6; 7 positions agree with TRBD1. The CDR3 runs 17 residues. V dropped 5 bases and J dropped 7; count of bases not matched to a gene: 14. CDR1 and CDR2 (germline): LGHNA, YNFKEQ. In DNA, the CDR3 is TGTGCCAGCAGCGACATTGGGACAGCCCCCTTAAATTCACCCCTCCACTTT. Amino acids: CASSDIGTAPLNSPLHF.

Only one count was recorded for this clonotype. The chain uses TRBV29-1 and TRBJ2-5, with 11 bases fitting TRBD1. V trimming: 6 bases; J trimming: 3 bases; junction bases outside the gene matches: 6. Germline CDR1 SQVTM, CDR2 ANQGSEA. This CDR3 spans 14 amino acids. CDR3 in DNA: TGCAGCGTCGGGGACAGGGGGAAAGAAGAGACCCAGTACTTC. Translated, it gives CSVGDRGKEETQYF.

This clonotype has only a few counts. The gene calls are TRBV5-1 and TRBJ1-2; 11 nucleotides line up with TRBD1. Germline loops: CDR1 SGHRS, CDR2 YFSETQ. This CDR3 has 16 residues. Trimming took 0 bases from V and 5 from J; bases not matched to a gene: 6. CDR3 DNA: TGCGCCAGCAGCTTGGCCGGGGACAGGGGGTCTTATGGCTACACCTTC. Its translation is CASSLAGDRGSYGYTF.

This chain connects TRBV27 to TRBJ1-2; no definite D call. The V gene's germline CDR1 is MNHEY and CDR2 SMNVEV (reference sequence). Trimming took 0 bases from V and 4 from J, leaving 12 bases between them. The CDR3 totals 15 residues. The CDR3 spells CASSLSYTVPYGYTF. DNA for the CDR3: TGTGCCAGCAGTTTATCGTATACAGTACCCTATGGCTACACCTTC.

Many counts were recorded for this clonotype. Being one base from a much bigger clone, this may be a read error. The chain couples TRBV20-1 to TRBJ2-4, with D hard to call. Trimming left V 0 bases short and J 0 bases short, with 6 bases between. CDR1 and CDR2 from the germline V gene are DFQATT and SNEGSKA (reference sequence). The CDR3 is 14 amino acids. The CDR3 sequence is CSARDPLAKNIQYF. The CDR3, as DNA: TGCAGTGCTAGAGATCCCCTAGCCAAAAACATTCAGTACTTC.

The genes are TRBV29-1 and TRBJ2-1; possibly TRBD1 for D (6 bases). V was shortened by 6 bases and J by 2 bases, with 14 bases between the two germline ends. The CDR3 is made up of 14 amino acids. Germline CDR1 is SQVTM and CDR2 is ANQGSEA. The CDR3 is CSVETQGTYNEQFF. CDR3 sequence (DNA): TGCAGCGTCGAAACACAGGGAACCTACAATGAGCAGTTCTTC.

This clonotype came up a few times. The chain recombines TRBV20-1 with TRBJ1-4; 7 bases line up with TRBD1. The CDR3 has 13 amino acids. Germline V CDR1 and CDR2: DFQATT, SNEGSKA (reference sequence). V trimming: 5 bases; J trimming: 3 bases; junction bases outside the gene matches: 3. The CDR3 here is CSAPGTANEKLFF. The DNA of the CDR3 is TGCAGTGCTCCCGGGACAGCTAATGAAAAACTGTTTTTT.

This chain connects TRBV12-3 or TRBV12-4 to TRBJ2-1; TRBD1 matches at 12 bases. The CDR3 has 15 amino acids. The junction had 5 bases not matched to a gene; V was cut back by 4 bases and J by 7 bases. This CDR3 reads CASSSPGQGANEQFF. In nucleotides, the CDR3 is TGTGCCAGCAGTTCCCCGGGACAGGGGGCGAATGAGCAGTTCTTC.

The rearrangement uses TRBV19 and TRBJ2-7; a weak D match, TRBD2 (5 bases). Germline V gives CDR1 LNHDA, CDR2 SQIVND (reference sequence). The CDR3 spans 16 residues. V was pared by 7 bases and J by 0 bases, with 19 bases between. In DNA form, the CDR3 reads TGTGCCAGTACTACTTCGGGCAGGAGGAGCTCCTACGAGCAGTACTTC. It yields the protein CASTTSGRRSSYEQYF.

CDR3 loop: CASSEVWGFGEQYF. The CDR3 DNA reads TGTGCCAGCAGTGAAGTTTGGGGGTTTGGCGAGCAGTACTTC. The rearrangement uses TRBV6-1 and TRBJ2-7, with D possibly being TRBD1 or TRBD2 (5 bases each). The germline V gene encodes CDR1 MNHNS and CDR2 SASEGT. The CDR3 is 14 amino acids. Trimming left V 1 base short and J 6 bases short, with 13 bases between.

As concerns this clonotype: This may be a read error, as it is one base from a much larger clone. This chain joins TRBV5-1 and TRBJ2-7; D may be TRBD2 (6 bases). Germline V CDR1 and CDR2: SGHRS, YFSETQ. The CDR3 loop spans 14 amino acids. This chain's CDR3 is CAGSLSGTDYEQYF. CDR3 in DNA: TGCGCCGGCAGCTTGTCCGGGACTGACTACGAGCAGTACTTC.

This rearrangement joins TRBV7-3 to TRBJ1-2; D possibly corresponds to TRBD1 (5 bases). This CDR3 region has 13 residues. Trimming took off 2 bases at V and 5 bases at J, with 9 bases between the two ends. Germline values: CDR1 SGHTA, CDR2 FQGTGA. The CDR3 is CASSLPGLYGYTF. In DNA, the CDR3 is TGTGCCAGCAGCTTACCAGGGCTATATGGCTACACCTTC.

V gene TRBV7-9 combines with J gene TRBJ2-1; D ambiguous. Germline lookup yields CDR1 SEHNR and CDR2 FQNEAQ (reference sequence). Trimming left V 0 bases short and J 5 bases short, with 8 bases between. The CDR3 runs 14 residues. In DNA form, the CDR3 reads TGTGCCAGCAGCTTAGCGCTGAGTAACAATGAGCAGTTCTTC. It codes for CASSLALSNNEQFF.

In DNA, the CDR3 is TGCAGCGTTTCCCCCAGGGGTCCAGCTAGTGAGCAGTTCTTC. This translates into CSVSPRGPASEQFF. This rearrangement joins TRBV29-1 to TRBJ2-1, with D possibly matching TRBD1 (6 bases). CDR1 and CDR2 (germline): SQVTM, ANQGSEA. Trimming removed 5 bases at V and 9 bases at J, with 20 bases between. The CDR3 covers 14 residues.

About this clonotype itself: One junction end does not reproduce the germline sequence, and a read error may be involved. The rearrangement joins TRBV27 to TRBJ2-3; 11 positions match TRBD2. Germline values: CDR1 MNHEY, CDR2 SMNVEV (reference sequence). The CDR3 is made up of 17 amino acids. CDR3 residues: CASSFLLAGGGTGTQYF. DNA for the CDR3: TGTGCCAGCAGTTTCCTCTTAGCGGGAGGGGGCACAGGTACGCAGTATTTT.

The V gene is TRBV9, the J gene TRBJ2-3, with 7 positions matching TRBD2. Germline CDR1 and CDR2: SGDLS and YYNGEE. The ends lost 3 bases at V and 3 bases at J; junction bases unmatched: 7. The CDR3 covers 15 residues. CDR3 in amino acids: CASSAVPGRTDTQYF. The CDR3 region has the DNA TGTGCCAGCAGCGCGGTTCCCGGGAGGACAGATACGCAGTATTTT.

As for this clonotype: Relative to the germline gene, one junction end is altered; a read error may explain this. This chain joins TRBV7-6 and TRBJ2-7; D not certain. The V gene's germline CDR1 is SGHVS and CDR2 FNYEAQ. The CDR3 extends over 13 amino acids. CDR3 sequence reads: CVSSMSGRYEQYF. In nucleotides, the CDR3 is TGTGTCAGCAGCATGTCCGGGCGCTACGAGCAGTACTTC.

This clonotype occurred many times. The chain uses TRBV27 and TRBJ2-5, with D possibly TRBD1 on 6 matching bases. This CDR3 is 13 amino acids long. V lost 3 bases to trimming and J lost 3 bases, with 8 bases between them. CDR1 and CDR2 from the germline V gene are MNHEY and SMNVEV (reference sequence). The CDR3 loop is CASSFRTEETQYF. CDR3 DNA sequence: TGTGCCAGCAGTTTTAGGACAGAAGAGACCCAGTACTTC.

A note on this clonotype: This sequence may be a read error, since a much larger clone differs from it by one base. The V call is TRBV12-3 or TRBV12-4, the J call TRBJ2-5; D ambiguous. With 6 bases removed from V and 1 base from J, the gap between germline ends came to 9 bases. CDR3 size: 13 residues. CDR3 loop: CASRPHTQETQYF. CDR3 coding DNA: TGTGCCAGCAGGCCCCACACCCAAGAGACCCAGTACTTC.